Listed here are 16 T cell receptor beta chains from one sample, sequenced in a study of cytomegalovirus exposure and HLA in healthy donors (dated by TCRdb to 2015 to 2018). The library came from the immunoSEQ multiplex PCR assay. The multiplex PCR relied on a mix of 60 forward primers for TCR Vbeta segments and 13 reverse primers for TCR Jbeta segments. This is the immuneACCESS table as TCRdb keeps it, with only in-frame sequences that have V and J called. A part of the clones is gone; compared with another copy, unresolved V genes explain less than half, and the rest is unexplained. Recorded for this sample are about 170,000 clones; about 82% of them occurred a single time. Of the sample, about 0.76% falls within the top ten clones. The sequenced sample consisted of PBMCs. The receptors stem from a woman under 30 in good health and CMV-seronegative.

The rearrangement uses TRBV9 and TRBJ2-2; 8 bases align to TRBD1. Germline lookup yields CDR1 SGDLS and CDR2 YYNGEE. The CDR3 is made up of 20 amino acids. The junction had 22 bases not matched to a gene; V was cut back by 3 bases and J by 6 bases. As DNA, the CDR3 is TGTGCCAGCAGCGCACCCGAAAACCCGGGACAGGAATACTGGGCCGGGGAGCTGTTTTTT. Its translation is CASSAPENPGQEYWAGELFF.

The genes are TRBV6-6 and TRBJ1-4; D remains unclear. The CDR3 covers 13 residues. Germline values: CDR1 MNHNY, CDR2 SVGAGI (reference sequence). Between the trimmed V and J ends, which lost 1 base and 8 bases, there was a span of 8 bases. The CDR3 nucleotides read TGTGCCAGCAGTTACTACGAGACAGAAAAACTGTTTTTT. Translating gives CASSYYETEKLFF.

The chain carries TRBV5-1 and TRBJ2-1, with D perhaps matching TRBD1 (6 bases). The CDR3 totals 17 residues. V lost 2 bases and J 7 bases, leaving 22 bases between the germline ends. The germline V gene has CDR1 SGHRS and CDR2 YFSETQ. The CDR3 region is CASSLSGAGPGGNEQFF. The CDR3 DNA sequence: TGCGCCAGCAGCTTATCAGGGGCCGGTCCTGGAGGAAATGAGCAGTTCTTC.

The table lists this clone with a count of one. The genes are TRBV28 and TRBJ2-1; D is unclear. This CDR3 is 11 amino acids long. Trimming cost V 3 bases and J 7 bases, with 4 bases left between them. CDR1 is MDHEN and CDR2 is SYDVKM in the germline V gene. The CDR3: CASSFINEQFF. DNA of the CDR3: TGTGCCAGCAGTTTTATAAATGAGCAGTTCTTC.

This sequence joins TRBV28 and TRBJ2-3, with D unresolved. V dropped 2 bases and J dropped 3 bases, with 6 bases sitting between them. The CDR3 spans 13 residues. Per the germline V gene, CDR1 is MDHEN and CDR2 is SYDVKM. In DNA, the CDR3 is TGTGCCAGCAGTTTAGCGAATACAGATACGCAGTATTTT. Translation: CASSLANTDTQYF.

In DNA, the CDR3 is TGTGCCAGCAGCGACATTGGTAGTGAGCAGTTCTTC. It codes for CASSDIGSEQFF. The gene calls are TRBV7-3 and TRBJ2-1, with D unclear. Trimming removed 5 bases at V and 9 bases at J, with 11 bases between. This CDR3 is built from 12 residues. CDR1 SGHTA and CDR2 FQGTGA come from the germline V gene.

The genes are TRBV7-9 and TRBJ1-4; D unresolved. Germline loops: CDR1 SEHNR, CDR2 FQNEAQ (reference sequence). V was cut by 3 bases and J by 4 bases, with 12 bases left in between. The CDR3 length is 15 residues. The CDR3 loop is CASSFLNAVNEKLFF. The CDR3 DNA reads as TGTGCCAGCAGCTTTCTAAACGCGGTTAATGAAAAACTGTTTTTT.

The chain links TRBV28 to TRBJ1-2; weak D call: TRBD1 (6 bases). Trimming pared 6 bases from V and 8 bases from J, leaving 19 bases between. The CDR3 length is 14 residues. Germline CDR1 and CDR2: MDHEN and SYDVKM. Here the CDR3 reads CASSPEQGGSGYTF. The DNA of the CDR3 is TGTGCCAGCAGCCCAGAACAGGGTGGCTCCGGCTACACCTTC.

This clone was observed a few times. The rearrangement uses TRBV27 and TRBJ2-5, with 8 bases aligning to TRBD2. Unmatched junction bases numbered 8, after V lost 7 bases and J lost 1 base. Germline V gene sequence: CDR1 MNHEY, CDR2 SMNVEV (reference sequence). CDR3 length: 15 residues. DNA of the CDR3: TGTGCCAGCACCTCCATCACTAGCGGCCAAGAGACCCAGTACTTC. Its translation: CASTSITSGQETQYF.

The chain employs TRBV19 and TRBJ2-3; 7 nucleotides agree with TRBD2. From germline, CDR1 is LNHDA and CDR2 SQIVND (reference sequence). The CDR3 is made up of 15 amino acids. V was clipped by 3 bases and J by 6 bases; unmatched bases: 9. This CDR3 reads CASSMFAGARDTQYF. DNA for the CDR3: TGTGCCAGTAGTATGTTTGCGGGAGCCCGGGATACGCAGTATTTT.

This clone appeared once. The CDR3 reads CASRRGGSGELFF. CDR3 nucleotide sequence: TGTGCCAGCAGACGAGGGGGCAGCGGGGAGCTGTTTTTT. This chain joins TRBV11-2 and TRBJ2-2; TRBD1 aligns across 7 bases. After removal of 6 bases from V and 7 bases from J, the junction contained 5 bases not matched to a gene. Germline V lookup: CDR1 SGHAT, CDR2 FQNNGV. The CDR3 consists of 13 residues.

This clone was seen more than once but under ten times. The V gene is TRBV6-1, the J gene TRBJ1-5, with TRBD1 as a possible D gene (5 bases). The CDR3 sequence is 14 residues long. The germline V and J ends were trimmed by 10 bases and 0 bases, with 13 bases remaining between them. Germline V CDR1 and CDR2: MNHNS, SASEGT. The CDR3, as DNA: TGTGCCACCGCCGACAGAGCTAGCAATCAGCCCCAGCATTTT. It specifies CATADRASNQPQHF.

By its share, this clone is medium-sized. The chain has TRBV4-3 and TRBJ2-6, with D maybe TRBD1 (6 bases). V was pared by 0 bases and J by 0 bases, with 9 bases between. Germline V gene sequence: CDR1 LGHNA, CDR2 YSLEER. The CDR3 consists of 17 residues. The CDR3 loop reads CASSQEGQNSGANVLTF. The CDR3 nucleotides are TGCGCCAGCAGCCAAGAGGGACAAAACTCTGGGGCCAACGTCCTGACTTTC.

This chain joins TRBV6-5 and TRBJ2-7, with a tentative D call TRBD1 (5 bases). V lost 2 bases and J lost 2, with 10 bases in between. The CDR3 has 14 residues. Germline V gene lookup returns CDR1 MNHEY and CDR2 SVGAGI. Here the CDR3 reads CASSYRRAPYEQYF. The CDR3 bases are TGTGCCAGCAGTTACCGCAGGGCACCCTACGAGCAGTACTTC.

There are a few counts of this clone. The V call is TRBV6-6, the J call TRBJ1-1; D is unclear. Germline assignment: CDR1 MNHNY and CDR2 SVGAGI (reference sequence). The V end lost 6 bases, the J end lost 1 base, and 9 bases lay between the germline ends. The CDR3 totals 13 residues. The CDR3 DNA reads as TGTGCCAGCAGCCCTAGAGAGAACACTGAAGCTTTCTTT. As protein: CASSPRENTEAFF.

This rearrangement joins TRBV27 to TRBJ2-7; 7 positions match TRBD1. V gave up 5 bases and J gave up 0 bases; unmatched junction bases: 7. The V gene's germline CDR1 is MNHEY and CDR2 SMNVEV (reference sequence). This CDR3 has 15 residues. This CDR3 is CASSTHRDSSYEQYF. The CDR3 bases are TGTGCCAGCAGTACACACCGGGACAGCTCCTACGAGCAGTACTTC.